Each of the 29 T cell receptor beta chains below was sequenced from the same sample in a study of shared clonotypes between healthy human individuals. The data were produced by immunoSEQ multiplex PCR, yet TCRdb's version contains in-frame clones alone and is incomplete. The data contain about half a million clones, 65% to 80% of them singletons. The sequenced sample consisted of PBMCs. These receptors originate from a woman between 40 and 55 years old in good health. Some clones in this sample may be carry-over from other donors' samples.

The chain employs TRBV6-5 and TRBJ1-1; D may be TRBD1 (5 bases). The germline CDR1 and CDR2 sequences are MNHEY and SVGAGI. CDR3 length: 14 amino acids. Trimming took 7 bases from V and 6 from J, leaving 18 bases between them. The CDR3, as DNA: TGTGCCAGCATGCGTGGCAGGGCATTCCCTGAAGCTTTCTTT. Amino acids: CASMRGRAFPEAFF.

The J gene is TRBJ1-3, the V gene TRBV5-6; D gene ambiguous. The germline gives CDR1 SGHDT, CDR2 YYEEEE. The V end lost 4 bases, the J end lost 5 bases, and 13 bases lay between the germline ends. This CDR3 contains 14 residues. CDR3 nucleotides: TGTGCCAGCAGCCACGTCCACAGTCGAAACACCATATATTTT. This translates into CASSHVHSRNTIYF.

The V and J genes are TRBV12-1 and TRBJ1-2. TRBV12-1 corresponds to a pseudogene. CDR3 length equals 13 residues. CDR3 in DNA: TGTGCCAGCAGCGTTTGGACGGATCGTGGCTACACCTTC. This translates into CASSVWTDRGYTF.

A remark on this clone: This same CDR3 is encoded by further DNA sequences in the sample. The CDR3 sequence: CASSLSDYQPQHF. CDR3 DNA: TGTGCCAGCAGTTTGAGTGATTATCAGCCCCAGCATTTT. The genes are TRBV28 and TRBJ1-5; no reliable D call. The germline V gene encodes CDR1 MDHEN and CDR2 SYDVKM. The CDR3 runs to 13 residues. V was trimmed by 3 bases and J by 5 bases, leaving 8 bases between them. The variable domain in full, with the rest retrieved from reference TRBV28 and TRBJ1-5, is DVKVTQSSRYLVKRTGEKVFLECVQDMDHENMFWYRQDPGLGLRLIYFSYDVKMKEKGDIPEGYSVSREKKERFSLILESASTNQTSMYLCASSLSDYQPQHFGDGTRLSIL.

The chain combines TRBV10-2 with TRBJ2-1; 9 positions match TRBD2. Looked up from germline, CDR1 is WSHSY and CDR2 is SAAADI. The CDR3 totals 15 residues. V lost 6 bases to trimming and J lost 7 bases; unmatched junction nucleotides: 10. The CDR3 region is CASSDIAGVWNEQFF. As DNA, the CDR3 is TGCGCCAGCAGCGACATAGCGGGAGTTTGGAATGAGCAGTTCTTC.

This clone was detected ten times or more. The chain joins TRBV19 to TRBJ2-7, with 10 bases identical to TRBD1. This CDR3 is 16 amino acids long. Germline CDR1 is LNHDA and CDR2 is SQIVND (reference sequence). V was pared by 6 bases and J by 1 base, with 9 bases of the junction left unmatched. The CDR3 loop reads CASRPGTGEGSYEQYF. The CDR3 DNA sequence: TGTGCCAGTAGACCCGGGACAGGGGAAGGGTCCTACGAGCAGTACTTC. Supplemented by reference TRBV19 and TRBJ2-7, the full variable domain reads DGGITQSPKYLFRKEGQNVTLSCEQNLNHDAMYWYRQDPGQGLRLIYYSQIVNDFQKGDIAEGYSVSREKKESFPLTVTSAQKNPTAFYLCASRPGTGEGSYEQYFGPGTRLTVT.

In this sample, this clone turned up many times. The chain has TRBV29-1 and TRBJ1-6, with TRBD1 identical over 7 bases. Per the germline V gene, CDR1 is SQVTM and CDR2 is ANQGSEA. CDR3 length: 13 residues. V shed 6 bases, J shed 13 bases, and the junction held 12 bases outside the gene matches. The chain's CDR3 is CSVRRDREAPLHF. In DNA form, the CDR3 reads TGCAGCGTCAGACGCGACAGGGAGGCCCCCCTCCACTTT.

About this clone itself: At one end, the junction sequence differs from germline, possibly due to a read error. This chain connects TRBV27 to TRBJ2-2; no clear D. The CDR3 length is 12 residues. Germline V gene data show CDR1 as MNHEY and CDR2 as SMNVEV (reference sequence). CDR3 DNA sequence: TGTGCCAGCAGTTCGAAAACCGGGGAGCTGTTTTTT. Translating gives CASSSKTGELFF.

The chain employs TRBV4-3 and TRBJ1-2; D is undetermined. Between the trimmed V and J ends, which lost 0 bases and 2 bases, there was a span of 13 bases. There are 16 residues in the CDR3. The germline gives CDR1 LGHNA, CDR2 YSLEER. The CDR3 nucleotides are TGCGCCAGCAGCCAAGATTTGAAAGGACTAAACTATGGCTACACCTTC. This translates into CASSQDLKGLNYGYTF.

The rearrangement uses TRBV27 and TRBJ2-4; 7 bases align to TRBD1. The ends lost 6 bases at V and 0 bases at J; junction bases unmatched: 20. Germline CDR1 MNHEY, CDR2 SMNVEV (reference sequence). The CDR3 consists of 20 residues. In DNA, the CDR3 is TGTGCCAGCAGGCAGAACCTGGGCAGGGGGTTACCACTAGCCAAAAACATTCAGTACTTC. This translates into CASRQNLGRGLPLAKNIQYF.

In nucleotides, the CDR3 is TGCGCCAGCAGCGCCGTAGCGGGAGGGGACACAGATACGCAGTATTTT. Translating gives CASSAVAGGDTDTQYF. The chain uses TRBV5-1 and TRBJ2-3; TRBD2 aligns across 11 bases. Trimming removed 4 bases from V and 2 bases from J; junction bases left unmatched: 6. Germline CDR1 reads SGHRS; CDR2 reads YFSETQ. The CDR3 has 16 amino acids.

The V gene is TRBV6-1, the J gene TRBJ2-3; 9 bases align to TRBD1. Trimming took 4 bases from V and 4 from J; bases not matched to a gene: 15. Germline CDR1 and CDR2: MNHNS and SASEGT. The CDR3 is 18 amino acids. The CDR3 is CASSAHWWDRDSSDTQYF. The CDR3 DNA follows: TGTGCCAGCAGTGCCCATTGGTGGGACAGGGATAGTTCAGATACGCAGTATTTT.

The chain uses TRBV18 and TRBJ2-1; 12 positions match TRBD2. The CDR3 is made up of 16 amino acids. The V gene's germline CDR1 is KGHSH and CDR2 LQKENI. Germline trimming cut 3 bases from V and 4 bases from J; bases unmatched to any gene: 4. CDR3 DNA: TGTGCCAGCTCACCCCTAGCGGGAGGGAAATACAATGAGCAGTTCTTC. Its translation is CASSPLAGGKYNEQFF.

The chain couples TRBV7-3 to TRBJ2-1; 10 nucleotides align to TRBD2. The CDR3 extends over 14 amino acids. J lost 6 bases, V lost 4 bases, and 3 bases had no gene match. Looked up from germline, CDR1 is SGHTA and CDR2 is FQGTGA. The CDR3 region is CASSWTSGLNEQFF. CDR3 DNA: TGTGCCAGCAGCTGGACTAGCGGCCTCAATGAGCAGTTCTTC.

The CDR3 loop is CASRDRVGNIQYF. CDR3 sequence (DNA): TGTGCCAGTAGGGACAGGGTGGGGAACATTCAGTACTTC. The chain couples TRBV19 to TRBJ2-4, with 8 nucleotides matching TRBD1. The CDR3 sequence is 13 residues long. V shed 6 bases and J 7 bases; nucleotides not matched to a gene: 5. Germline V gives CDR1 LNHDA, CDR2 SQIVND (reference sequence).

This clone turned up a few times. This rearrangement joins TRBV15 to TRBJ1-2; D is unresolved. The CDR3 contains 14 residues. Germline values: CDR1 LNHNV, CDR2 YYDKDF (reference sequence). Trimming removed 2 bases at V and 11 bases at J, with 18 bases between. Here the CDR3 DNA reads TGTGCCACCAGCAGAAGGCTGGAACCTGGGAGGTACACCTTC. Translated, it gives CATSRRLEPGRYTF.

The chain employs TRBV28 and TRBJ1-2, with 11 nucleotides matching TRBD1. Trimming took 4 bases from V and 4 from J; bases not matched to a gene: 5. Germline CDR1 and CDR2: MDHEN and SYDVKM. This CDR3 has 15 residues. CDR3 in amino acids: CASSSRTGGFYGYTF. CDR3 sequence (DNA): TGTGCCAGCAGTTCCAGGACAGGGGGCTTCTATGGCTACACCTTC.

The chain links TRBV5-1 to TRBJ2-7; possibly TRBD2 for D (6 bases). CDR3 length: 14 amino acids. Germline V lookup: CDR1 SGHRS, CDR2 YFSETQ. Trimming removed 3 bases from V and 3 bases from J, with 13 bases in between. CDR3 DNA: TGCGCCAGCAGCTCCGGGAGAATGGTCTACGAGCAGTACTTC. Its translation is CASSSGRMVYEQYF.

V is TRBV27 and J is TRBJ1-5; no clear D. Trimming shortened V by 6 bases and J by 14 bases, and 20 bases separated the two germline ends. Germline V lookup: CDR1 MNHEY, CDR2 SMNVEV (reference sequence). CDR3 length: 13 residues. The CDR3 bases are TGTGCCAGCAGCCCTGAGACTGGGTCCTGGGAGCATTTT. Protein product: CASSPETGSWEHF.

This clone was observed a few times. The rearrangement uses TRBV9 and TRBJ1-2; D not certain. The CDR3 spans 14 residues. CDR1 is SGDLS, CDR2 YYNGEE, per germline. Between the trimmed V and J ends, which lost 0 bases and 2 bases, there was a span of 8 bases. CDR3 bases: TGTGCCAGCAGCGTAGGGGCAGGAAACTATGGCTACACCTTC. Protein: CASSVGAGNYGYTF.

This chain connects TRBV9 to TRBJ2-1; D remains ambiguous. Trimming stripped 1 base from V and 5 bases from J, with 4 bases between. The CDR3 loop spans 12 amino acids. Germline loops: CDR1 SGDLS, CDR2 YYNGEE. CDR3 loop: CASSVSDNEQFF. The CDR3 nucleotides are TGTGCCAGCAGCGTATCAGACAATGAGCAGTTCTTC.

The gene calls are TRBV5-1 and TRBJ2-3; the D gene is possibly TRBD2 (5 bases). Trimming took off 6 bases at V and 0 bases at J, with 20 bases between the two ends. Germline assignment: CDR1 SGHRS and CDR2 YFSETQ. The CDR3 consists of 17 residues. CDR3 region: CASTSTAIASSTDTQYF. The CDR3, as DNA: TGCGCCAGCACCTCTACGGCGATAGCGTCTAGCACAGATACGCAGTATTTT.

V and J are TRBV9 and TRBJ1-2; D remains ambiguous. The CDR3 extends over 13 amino acids. Looked up from germline, CDR1 is SGDLS and CDR2 is YYNGEE. Trimming left V 4 bases short and J 4 bases short, with 11 bases between. The CDR3 reads CASSRHDSYGYTF. In DNA, the CDR3 is TGTGCCAGCAGCCGACACGACTCCTATGGCTACACCTTC.

The chain couples TRBV2 to TRBJ1-1, with TRBD1 matching over 8 bases. Trimming at V came to 7 bases and at J to 1 base, leaving 2 bases not matched to a gene. The CDR3 has 13 amino acids. Germline loops: CDR1 SNHLY, CDR2 FYNNEI. The CDR3 region is CASTQGENTEAFF. CDR3 DNA: TGTGCCAGCACACAGGGGGAGAACACTGAAGCTTTCTTT. Full variable domain (rest looked up from reference TRBV2 and TRBJ1-1): EPEVTQTPSHQVTQMGQEVILRCVPISNHLYFYWYRQILGQKVEFLVSFYNNEISEKSEIFDDQFSVERPDGSNFTLKIRSTKLEDSAMYFCASTQGENTEAFFGQGTRLTVV.

This chain connects TRBV10-3 to TRBJ1-5; 9 bases map to TRBD1. Germline loops: CDR1 ENHRY, CDR2 SYGVKD. There are 14 residues in the CDR3. Losses at the gene ends were 7 bases for V and 7 bases for J; bases not matched to a gene: 8. The CDR3 nucleotides are TGTGCCATCACCCCGGGACAGGGAAGGCAGCCCCAGCATTTT. This sequence encodes CAITPGQGRQPQHF.

The rearrangement uses TRBV10-2 and TRBJ2-1; 7 positions match TRBD2. The ends lost 6 bases at V and 4 bases at J; junction bases unmatched: 9. The CDR3 runs 15 residues. Germline assignment: CDR1 WSHSY and CDR2 SAAADI. CDR3 amino acids: CASSPAGRRYNEQFF. CDR3 coding DNA: TGCGCCAGCAGCCCTGCCGGGAGGAGGTACAATGAGCAGTTCTTC.

The genes are TRBV6-6 and TRBJ1-4; D might be TRBD1 (5 bases). The V end was cut by 5 bases, the J end by 5 bases, with 15 bases between. CDR1 is MNHNY and CDR2 is SVGAGI in the germline V gene (reference sequence). CDR3 length equals 15 residues. This CDR3 reads CASSPPGPTNEKLFF. For the CDR3, the DNA is TGTGCCAGCAGTCCACCGGGACCGACAAATGAAAAACTGTTTTTT.

Here the CDR3 reads CASNSGPWGYTF. CDR3 bases: TGTGCCAGTAACTCTGGGCCCTGGGGCTACACCTTC. The chain joins TRBV19 to TRBJ1-2; D gene uncertain. Trimming pared 7 bases from V and 8 bases from J, leaving 14 bases between. Per germline, CDR1 LNHDA and CDR2 SQIVND (reference sequence). This CDR3 spans 12 amino acids.

This clone was observed many times. The V and J genes are TRBV28 and TRBJ2-5; tentative D call: TRBD1 (5 bases). This CDR3 is 13 amino acids long. Germline V gene lookup returns CDR1 MDHEN and CDR2 SYDVKM. V was pared by 6 bases and J by 8 bases, with 16 bases between. The CDR3 DNA reads TGTGCCAGCAGCCTCCGACCGACAGCCACCCAGTACTTC. The encoded protein is CASSLRPTATQYF.